Each of the 7 T cell receptor beta chains below was sequenced from the same sample in a study of blood T cells in healthy people across ages. Together with a sample-barcoded 5' primer, a J-beta primer mix was included in a second PCR lasting about 7 to 11 cycles. Using its own MiXCR run on the 5' RACE reads, TCRdb lists one record per CDR3 protein. Here the sample spans about 1.1 million distinct CDR3 sequences, 35% to 40% being singletons. What was sequenced was blood. The receptors were sampled from a man aged 18 to 30 in good health.

This clonotype was counted a few times. CDR3 residues: CAWSVPPRAENIQYF. The CDR3 DNA follows: TGTGCCTGGAGTGTCCCGCCCAGGGCAGAAAACATTCAGTACTTC. The V gene is TRBV30, the J gene TRBJ2-4; possibly TRBD1 for D (5 bases). Germline V lookup: CDR1 GTSNPN, CDR2 SVGIG (reference sequence). V was trimmed by 0 bases and J by 5 bases, leaving 14 bases between them. This CDR3 has 15 residues.

The gene calls are TRBV12-3 or TRBV12-4 and TRBJ2-1, with 10 nucleotides matching TRBD2. This CDR3 comprises 15 residues. After removal of 3 bases from V and 9 bases from J, the junction contained 8 bases not matched to a gene. The CDR3 protein is CASSFLAGDMGEQFF. The DNA of the CDR3 is TGTGCCAGCAGTTTTCTAGCGGGAGATATGGGTGAGCAGTTCTTC.

The gene calls are TRBV7-9 and TRBJ1-1; D unclear. Trimming removed 5 bases at V and 1 base at J, with 11 bases between. Germline-derived CDR1 and CDR2 are SEHNR and FQNEAQ (reference sequence). The CDR3 spans 14 residues. As DNA, the CDR3 is TGTGCCAGCAGCCCAGGACCGGAGAACACTGAAGCTTTCTTT. It encodes CASSPGPENTEAFF.

Note on this clonotype: A much more abundant neighbour one base away suggests this may be a read error. The V gene is TRBV28, the J gene TRBJ2-1; possible D gene TRBD1, 6 bases. Germline assignment: CDR1 MDHEN and CDR2 SYDVKM. Trimming took 2 bases from V and 0 from J, leaving 11 bases between them. The CDR3 length is 16 residues. The CDR3 bases are TGTGCCAGCAGTTTAGACAGGCTGAGCTCCTACAATGAGCAGTTCTTC. Encoded protein: CASSLDRLSSYNEQFF.

This sequence joins TRBV24-1 and TRBJ2-1, with D perhaps being TRBD1 or TRBD2 (5 bases each). CDR1 and CDR2 from the germline V gene are KGHDR and SFDVKD. The V end was cut by 10 bases, the J end by 8 bases, with 14 bases between. CDR3 size: 12 residues. CDR3 residues: CATGEGSYEQFF. The CDR3 region has the DNA TGTGCCACAGGGGAAGGGAGCTATGAGCAGTTCTTC.

This clonotype came up a few times. The V gene is TRBV4-3, the J gene TRBJ1-2; D is undetermined. The CDR3 is made up of 14 amino acids. Germline-derived CDR1 and CDR2 are LGHNA and YSLEER. V was cut by 0 bases and J by 6 bases, with 11 bases left in between. The CDR3: CASSQDRGSNGYTF. The DNA of the CDR3 is TGCGCCAGCAGCCAAGATCGTGGGAGTAATGGCTACACCTTC.

The table lists this clonotype with many counts. The V call is TRBV20-1, the J call TRBJ2-3; D call uncertain. The V and J ends lost 2 bases and 2 bases respectively, with 20 bases between them. CDR3 length equals 17 residues. Germline CDR1 is DFQATT and CDR2 is SNEGSKA (reference sequence). CDR3 sequence (DNA): TGCAGTGCTAGACCCGACTCATACGCTACCCACACAGATACGCAGTATTTT. Protein product: CSARPDSYATHTDTQYF.